These T cell receptor beta chains were read from a single sample in a study of spatial heterogeneity in lung cancer. TCRdb independently ran MiXCR on the 5' RACE reads; one entry per CDR3 protein. The sample carries 35,000 to 45,000 distinct CDR3 sequences, less than 9.5% recorded once. The sample was PBMCs, taken at surgery. The receptors shown here come from a female donor with early-stage non-small cell lung cancer. The conserved cysteine and the conserved F or W are not part of the CDR3 here. Fields, in order: V gene, CDR3 protein.

V gene: TRBV2
CDR3 protein: ASSRQAYEQY

V gene: TRBV5-1
CDR3 protein: ASSFEGETQY

V gene: TRBV10-3
CDR3 protein: AISEQVAGNSPLH

V gene: TRBV10-3
CDR3 protein: AIRSSERMTDTQY

V gene: TRBV20-1
CDR3 protein: SASGGIPGYT

V gene: TRBV29-1
CDR3 protein: SVPGHNQETQY

V gene: TRBV5-1
CDR3 protein: ASRPGSQETQY

V gene: TRBV10-3
CDR3 protein: AISESTGLAETQY

V gene: TRBV7-9
CDR3 protein: ASSLAGGPRETQY

V gene: TRBV7-9
CDR3 protein: ASSYGSTNEKLF

V gene: TRBV28
CDR3 protein: ASSPGGAGYGYT

V gene: TRBV20-1
CDR3 protein: SARAHSPGPPDTQY

V gene: TRBV4-1
CDR3 protein: ASSQDRGPLYGYT

V gene: TRBV2
CDR3 protein: ATGTGTLNYGYT

V gene: TRBV9
CDR3 protein: ASSVEWETEAF

V gene: TRBV29-1
CDR3 protein: SPLVRNNEQF

V gene: TRBV10-3
CDR3 protein: ATLAGGTNEQF

V gene: TRBV5-1
CDR3 protein: ASSWGTGGTDTQY

V gene: TRBV18
CDR3 protein: ASSPRTGRNQPQH

V gene: TRBV6-6
CDR3 protein: ASLIRDFSTEAF

V gene: TRBV5-1
CDR3 protein: ASSFITGTEETQY

V gene: TRBV27
CDR3 protein: ASSKLSDTGELF

V gene: TRBV7-3
CDR3 protein: ASSPGPGETQY

V gene: TRBV7-2
CDR3 protein: ASSLVGTVGTEAF

V gene: TRBV4-3
CDR3 protein: ASSRLGGAGFTEAF

V gene: TRBV5-1
CDR3 protein: ASSLVADPREQY

V gene: TRBV30
CDR3 protein: AWNRLGREETEAF

V gene: TRBV2
CDR3 protein: ASSRRGMNTEAF

V gene: TRBV19
CDR3 protein: ASSGRVKETQY

V gene: TRBV6-6
CDR3 protein: ASSFLSGVTGELF

V gene: TRBV6-6
CDR3 protein: ASTSGGGVIKNIQY

V gene: TRBV28
CDR3 protein: ASSMDLSYEQY

V gene: TRBV4-1
CDR3 protein: ASSNTGRDSHQLNYGYT

V gene: TRBV5-4
CDR3 protein: ASSFGSIAGGQETQY

V gene: TRBV6-6
CDR3 protein: ASSPGSSADEQY

V gene: TRBV7-2
CDR3 protein: ASSSRQGVYGYT

V gene: TRBV11-2
CDR3 protein: ASSLGFSGRPTETQY

V gene: TRBV20-1
CDR3 protein: SANRGQGAFPNEQF

V gene: TRBV11-3
CDR3 protein: ASSSGPTNTGELF

V gene: TRBV2
CDR3 protein: ASLGPRSGARQY

V gene: TRBV20-1
CDR3 protein: SALGSGDGYT